The clone carrying this TCR beta chain was counted a few times. Its antigen is unidentified. Reverse transcription of all isolated RNA meant that expressed TCRB transcripts were sequenced. Repertoires were generated with immunoSEQ multiplex PCR, while TCRdb's copy carries only in-frame clones and drops some. The table has 150,000 or so clones, less than 10% seen once. This CDR3 spans 12 amino acids. Per germline, CDR1 SQVTM and CDR2 ANQGSEA. Trimming shortened V by 0 bases and J by 6 bases, and 9 bases separated the two germline ends. This entry is derived from a study of beta chain features in type 1 diabetes. The study, taken as a whole, reports: Fewer insertions but more deletions were seen at VDJ junctions in type 1 diabetes patients.

This rearrangement joins TRBV29-1 to TRBJ2-7; D might be TRBD1 (6 bases). Sequencing was carried out using central memory CD4+ T cells from blood. The receptor was derived from a woman aged 40 to 50 in good health. For the CDR3, the DNA is TGCAGCGTTGAAGATCAGGGGACCGAGCAGTACTTC. Residues: CSVEDQGTEQYF.